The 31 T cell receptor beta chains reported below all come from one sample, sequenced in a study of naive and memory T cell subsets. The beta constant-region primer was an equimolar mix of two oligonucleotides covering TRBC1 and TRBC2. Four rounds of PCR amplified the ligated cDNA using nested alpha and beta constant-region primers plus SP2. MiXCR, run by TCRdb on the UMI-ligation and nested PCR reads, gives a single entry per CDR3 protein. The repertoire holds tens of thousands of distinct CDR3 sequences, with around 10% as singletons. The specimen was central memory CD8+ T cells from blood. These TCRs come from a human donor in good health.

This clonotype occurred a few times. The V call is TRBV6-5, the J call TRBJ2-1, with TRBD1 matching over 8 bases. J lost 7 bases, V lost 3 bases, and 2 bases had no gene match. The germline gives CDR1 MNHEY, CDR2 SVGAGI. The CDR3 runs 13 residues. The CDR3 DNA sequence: TGTGCCAGCAGTTATTACAGGGGGAATGAGCAGTTCTTC. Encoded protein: CASSYYRGNEQFF.

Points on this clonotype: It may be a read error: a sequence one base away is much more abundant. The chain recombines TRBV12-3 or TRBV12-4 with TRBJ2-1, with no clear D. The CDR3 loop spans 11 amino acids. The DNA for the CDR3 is TGTGTCAGCAGAACTAACAATGAGCAGTTCTTC. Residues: CVSRTNNEQFF.

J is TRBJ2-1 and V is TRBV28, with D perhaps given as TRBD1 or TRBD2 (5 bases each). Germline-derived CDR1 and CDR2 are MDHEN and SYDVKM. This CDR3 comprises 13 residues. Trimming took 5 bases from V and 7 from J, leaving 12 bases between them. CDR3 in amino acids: CASSAYWGNEQFF. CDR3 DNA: TGTGCCAGCAGTGCCTACTGGGGGAATGAGCAGTTCTTC. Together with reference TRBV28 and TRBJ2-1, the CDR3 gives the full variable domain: DVKVTQSSRYLVKRTGEKVFLECVQDMDHENMFWYRQDPGLGLRLIYFSYDVKMKEKGDIPEGYSVSREKKERFSLILESASTNQTSMYLCASSAYWGNEQFFGPGTRLTVL.

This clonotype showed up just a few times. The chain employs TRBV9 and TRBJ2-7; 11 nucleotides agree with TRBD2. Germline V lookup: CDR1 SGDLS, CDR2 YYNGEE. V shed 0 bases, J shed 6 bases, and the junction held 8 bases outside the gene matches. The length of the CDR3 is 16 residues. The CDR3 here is CASSVGVSGRAGEQYF. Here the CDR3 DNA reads TGTGCCAGCAGCGTAGGAGTTAGCGGGAGGGCCGGCGAGCAGTACTTC.

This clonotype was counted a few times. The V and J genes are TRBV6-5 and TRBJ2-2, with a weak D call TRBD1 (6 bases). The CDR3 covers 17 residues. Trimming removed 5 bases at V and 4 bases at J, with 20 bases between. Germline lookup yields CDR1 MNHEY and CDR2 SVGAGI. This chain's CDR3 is CASSPSGAGYLTGELFF. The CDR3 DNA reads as TGTGCCAGCAGTCCATCAGGGGCCGGTTATCTCACCGGGGAGCTGTTTTTT.

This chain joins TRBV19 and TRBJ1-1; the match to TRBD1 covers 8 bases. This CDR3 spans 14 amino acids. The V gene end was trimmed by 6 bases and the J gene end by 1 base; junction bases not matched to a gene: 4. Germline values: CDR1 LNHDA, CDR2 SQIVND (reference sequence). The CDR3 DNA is TGTGCCAGTAGCCGGGACAGGCAGAACACTGAAGCTTTCTTT. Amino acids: CASSRDRQNTEAFF.

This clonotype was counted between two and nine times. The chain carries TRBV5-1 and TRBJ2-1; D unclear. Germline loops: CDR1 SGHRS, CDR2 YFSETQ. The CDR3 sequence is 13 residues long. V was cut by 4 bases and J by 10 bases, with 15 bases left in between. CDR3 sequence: CASSPGGEAEQFF. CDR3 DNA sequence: TGCGCCAGCAGCCCGGGCGGAGAAGCGGAGCAGTTCTTC.

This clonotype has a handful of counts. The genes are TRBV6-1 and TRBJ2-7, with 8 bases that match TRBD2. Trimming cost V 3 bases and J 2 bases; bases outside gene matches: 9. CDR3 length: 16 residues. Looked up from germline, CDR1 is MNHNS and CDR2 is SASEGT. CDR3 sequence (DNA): TGTGCCAGCAGTGAGGACGCGGGGGGCGGGACCTACGAGCAGTACTTC. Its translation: CASSEDAGGGTYEQYF.

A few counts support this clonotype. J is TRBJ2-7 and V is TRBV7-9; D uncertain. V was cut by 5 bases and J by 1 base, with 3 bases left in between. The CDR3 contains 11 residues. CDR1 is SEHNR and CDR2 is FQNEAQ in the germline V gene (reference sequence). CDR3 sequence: CASSPSYEQYF. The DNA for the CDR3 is TGTGCCAGCAGCCCGTCCTACGAGCAGTACTTC.

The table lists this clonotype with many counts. In nucleotides, the CDR3 is TGTGCCAGCAGTCCGACGGGGGGTAGCGGGAAAAGCGCCGAGCAGTACTTC. It translates to CASSPTGGSGKSAEQYF. This rearrangement joins TRBV28 to TRBJ2-7, with 8 bases aligning to TRBD2. The V gene end was trimmed by 5 bases and the J gene end by 6 bases; junction bases not matched to a gene: 18. CDR3 length equals 17 residues. Germline assignment: CDR1 MDHEN and CDR2 SYDVKM.

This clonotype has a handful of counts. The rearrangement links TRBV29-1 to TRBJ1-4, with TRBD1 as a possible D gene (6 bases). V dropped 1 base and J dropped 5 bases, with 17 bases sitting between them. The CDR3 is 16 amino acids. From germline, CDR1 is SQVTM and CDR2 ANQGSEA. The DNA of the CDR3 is TGCAGCGTTGAAGTCTTCGACAGGAACCCGAATGAAAAACTGTTTTTT. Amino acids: CSVEVFDRNPNEKLFF. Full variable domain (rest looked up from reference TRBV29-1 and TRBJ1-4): SAVISQKPSRDICQRGTSLTIQCQVDSQVTMMFWYRQQPGQSLTLIATANQGSEATYESGFVIDKFPISRPNLTFSTLTVSNMSPEDSSIYLCSVEVFDRNPNEKLFFGSGTQLSVL.

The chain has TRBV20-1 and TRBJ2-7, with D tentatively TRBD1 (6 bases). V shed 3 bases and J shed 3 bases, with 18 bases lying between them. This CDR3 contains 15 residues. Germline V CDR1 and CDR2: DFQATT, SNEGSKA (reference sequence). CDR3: CSARVIGYRDYEQYF. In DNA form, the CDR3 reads TGCAGTGCTAGGGTAATCGGATACAGGGACTACGAGCAGTACTTC.

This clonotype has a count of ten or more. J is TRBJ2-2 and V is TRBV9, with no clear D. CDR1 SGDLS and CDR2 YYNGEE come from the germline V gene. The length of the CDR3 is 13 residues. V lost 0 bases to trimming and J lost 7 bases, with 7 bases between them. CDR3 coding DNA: TGTGCCAGCAGCGTAGCCCAGAACGGGGAGCTGTTTTTT. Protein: CASSVAQNGELFF.

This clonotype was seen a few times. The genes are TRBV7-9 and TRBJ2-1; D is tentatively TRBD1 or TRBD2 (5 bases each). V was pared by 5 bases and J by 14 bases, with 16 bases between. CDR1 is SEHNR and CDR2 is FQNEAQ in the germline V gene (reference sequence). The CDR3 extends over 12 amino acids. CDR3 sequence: CASSRDRKREFF. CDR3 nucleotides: TGTGCCAGCAGCCGGGACCGCAAAAGAGAGTTCTTC.

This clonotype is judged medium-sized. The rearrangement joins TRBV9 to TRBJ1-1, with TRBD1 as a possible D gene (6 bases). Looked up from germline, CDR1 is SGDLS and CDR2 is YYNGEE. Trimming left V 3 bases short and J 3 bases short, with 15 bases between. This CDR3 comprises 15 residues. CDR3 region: CASSAGQTWDTEAFF. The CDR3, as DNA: TGTGCCAGCAGCGCTGGACAGACTTGGGACACTGAAGCTTTCTTT.

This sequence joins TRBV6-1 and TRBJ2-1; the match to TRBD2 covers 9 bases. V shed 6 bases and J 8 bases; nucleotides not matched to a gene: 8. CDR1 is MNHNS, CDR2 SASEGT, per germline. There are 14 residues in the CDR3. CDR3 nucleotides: TGTGCCAGCAGGGGGGGTAGCGGGAGTGATGAGCAGTTCTTC. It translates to CASRGGSGSDEQFF.

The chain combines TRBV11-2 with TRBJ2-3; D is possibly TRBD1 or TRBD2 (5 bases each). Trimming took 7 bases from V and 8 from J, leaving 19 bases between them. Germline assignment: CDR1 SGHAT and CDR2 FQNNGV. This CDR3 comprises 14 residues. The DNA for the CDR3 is TGTGCCAGCACCGTTGGGATGGGGGATCCTACGCAGTATTTT. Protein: CASTVGMGDPTQYF.

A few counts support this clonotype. The CDR3 is CASKPREGTDTQYF. For the CDR3, the DNA is TGTGCCAGCAAACCGCGGGAGGGCACAGATACGCAGTATTTT. This sequence joins TRBV12-3 or TRBV12-4 and TRBJ2-3; 8 bases are shared with TRBD2. The CDR3 length is 14 residues. The V gene end was trimmed by 7 bases and the J gene end by 1 base; junction bases not matched to a gene: 4.

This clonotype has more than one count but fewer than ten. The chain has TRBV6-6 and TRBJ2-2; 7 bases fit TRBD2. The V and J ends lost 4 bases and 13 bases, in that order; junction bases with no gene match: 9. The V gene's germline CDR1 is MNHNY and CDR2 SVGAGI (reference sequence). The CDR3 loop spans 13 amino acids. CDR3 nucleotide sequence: TGTGCCAGCAGTTGGGGGGGTCCCCCGGGGCTGTTTTTT. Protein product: CASSWGGPPGLFF.

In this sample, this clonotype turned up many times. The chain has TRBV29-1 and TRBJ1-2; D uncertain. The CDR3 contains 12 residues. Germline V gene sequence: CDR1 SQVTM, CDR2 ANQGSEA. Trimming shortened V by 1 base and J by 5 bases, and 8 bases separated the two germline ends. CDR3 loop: CSVEGLSYGYTF. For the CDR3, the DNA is TGCAGCGTTGAAGGACTATCGTATGGCTACACCTTC.

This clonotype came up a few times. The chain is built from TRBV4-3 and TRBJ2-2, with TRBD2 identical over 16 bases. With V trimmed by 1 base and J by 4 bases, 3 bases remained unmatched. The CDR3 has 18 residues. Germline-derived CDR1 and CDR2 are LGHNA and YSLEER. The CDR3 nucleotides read TGCGCCAGCAGCCAAGTGGGACTAGCGGGAGGGCCCACCGGGGAGCTGTTTTTT. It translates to CASSQVGLAGGPTGELFF.

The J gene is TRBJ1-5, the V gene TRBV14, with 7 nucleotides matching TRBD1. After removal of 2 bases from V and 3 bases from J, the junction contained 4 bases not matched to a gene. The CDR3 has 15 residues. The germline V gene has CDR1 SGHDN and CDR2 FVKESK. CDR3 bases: TGTGCCAGCAGCCAACCGGGACAGATCAATCAGCCCCAGCATTTT. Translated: CASSQPGQINQPQHF.

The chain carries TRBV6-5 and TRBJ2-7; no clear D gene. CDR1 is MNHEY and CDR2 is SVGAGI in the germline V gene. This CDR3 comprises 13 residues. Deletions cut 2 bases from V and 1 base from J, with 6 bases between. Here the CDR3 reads CASSYGQSYEQYF. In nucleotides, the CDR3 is TGTGCCAGCAGTTACGGGCAGTCCTACGAGCAGTACTTC.

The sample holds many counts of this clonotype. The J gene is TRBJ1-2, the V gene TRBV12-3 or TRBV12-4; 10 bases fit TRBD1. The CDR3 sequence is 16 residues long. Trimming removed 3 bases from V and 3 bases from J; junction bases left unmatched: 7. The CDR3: CASSLTSTGGDYGYTF. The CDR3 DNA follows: TGTGCCAGCAGTTTGACATCGACAGGGGGCGACTATGGCTACACCTTC.

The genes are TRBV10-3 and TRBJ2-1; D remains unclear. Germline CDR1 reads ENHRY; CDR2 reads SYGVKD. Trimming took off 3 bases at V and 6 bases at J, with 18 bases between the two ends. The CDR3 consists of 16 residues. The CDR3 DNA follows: TGTGCCATCAGTGATGTCCTGAAGGGCCGGTTCAATGAGCAGTTCTTC. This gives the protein CAISDVLKGRFNEQFF.

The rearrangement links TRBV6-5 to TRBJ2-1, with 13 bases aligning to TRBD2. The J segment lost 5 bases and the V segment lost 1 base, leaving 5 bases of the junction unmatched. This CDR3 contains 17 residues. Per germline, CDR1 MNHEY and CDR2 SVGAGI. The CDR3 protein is CASSYFATSGRDNEQFF. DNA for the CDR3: TGTGCCAGCAGTTACTTCGCAACTAGCGGGAGGGACAATGAGCAGTTCTTC.

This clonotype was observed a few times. CDR3 amino acids: CASSGGSSLYEQYF. The CDR3 DNA sequence: TGTGCCAGCAGCGGCGGGTCAAGTCTATACGAGCAGTACTTC. The genes are TRBV9 and TRBJ2-7, with D maybe TRBD2 (5 bases). The CDR3 extends over 14 amino acids. Trimming shortened V by 3 bases and J by 4 bases, and 14 bases separated the two germline ends. CDR1 and CDR2 from the germline V gene are SGDLS and YYNGEE.

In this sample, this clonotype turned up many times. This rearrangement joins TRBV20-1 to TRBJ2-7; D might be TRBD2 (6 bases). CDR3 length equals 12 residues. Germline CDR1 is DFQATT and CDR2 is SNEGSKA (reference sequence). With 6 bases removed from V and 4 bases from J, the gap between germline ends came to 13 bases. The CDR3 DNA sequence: TGCAGTGCCCTGGGTAGCGGATACGAGCAGTACTTC. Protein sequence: CSALGSGYEQYF.

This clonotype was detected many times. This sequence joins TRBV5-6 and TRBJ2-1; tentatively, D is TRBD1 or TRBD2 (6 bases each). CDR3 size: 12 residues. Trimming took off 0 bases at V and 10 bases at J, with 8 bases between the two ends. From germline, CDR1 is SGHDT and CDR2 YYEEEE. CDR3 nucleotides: TGTGCCAGCAGCTTGGTGGGGGGCGAGCAGTTCTTC. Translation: CASSLVGGEQFF.

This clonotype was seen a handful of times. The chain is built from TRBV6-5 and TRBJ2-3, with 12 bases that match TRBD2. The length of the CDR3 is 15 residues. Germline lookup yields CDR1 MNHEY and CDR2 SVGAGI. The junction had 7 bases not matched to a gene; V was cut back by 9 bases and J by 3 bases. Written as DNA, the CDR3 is TGTGCCAGTAGGACCGGACTAGCGGGAACAGATACGCAGTATTTT. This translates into CASRTGLAGTDTQYF.

CDR3 sequence reads: CASGRLTEQYF. In nucleotides, the CDR3 is TGTGCCAGCGGAAGACTAACCGAGCAGTACTTC. The chain employs TRBV28 and TRBJ2-7; perhaps TRBD2 as D (5 bases). The CDR3 contains 11 residues. Germline-derived CDR1 and CDR2 are MDHEN and SYDVKM. V was trimmed by 8 bases and J by 6 bases, leaving 11 bases between them.